This is a list of T cell receptor beta chains from one sample in a study of CD8 T cells in ankylosing spondylitis. TCRdb re-derived calls from the 5' RACE reads in MiXCR, one entry per CDR3 protein. Altogether 300,000 to 400,000 distinct CDR3 sequences are present, approximately 15% being singletons, with the ten largest covering 0.85% to 1.4%. Sequenced: blood, either unsorted or a sorted T cell fraction (not recorded which). The receptors originated from a male donor with ankylosing spondylitis or in good health (not recorded which). Both conserved end residues are part of each CDR3. D genes are given only for firm matches. Clone size is shown for a subset of rows, as once, few, many or a class of expanded clone.

CDR3 length: 13; clone size: .; D gene: .; V gene: TRBV12-3/TRBV12-4; J gene: TRBJ2-3; CDR3 DNA: TGTGCCAGCAGTTTGAACCGATGGGATACGCAGTATTTT; CDR3 protein: CASSLNRWDTQYF
CDR3 length: 13; clone size: few; D gene: .; V gene: TRBV24-1; J gene: TRBJ1-1; CDR3 DNA: TGTGCCACCAGTGCCGCGGCGAACACTGAAGCTTTCTTT; CDR3 protein: CATSAAANTEAFF
CDR3 length: 16; clone size: .; D gene: .; V gene: TRBV5-1; J gene: TRBJ2-6; CDR3 DNA: TGCGCCAGCAGCTTGCGGAGGGCCTCTGGGGCCAACGTCCTGACTTTC; CDR3 protein: CASSLRRASGANVLTF
CDR3 length: 16; clone size: .; D gene: TRBD1; V gene: TRBV12-3/TRBV12-4; J gene: TRBJ1-1; CDR3 DNA: TGTGCCAGCAGTCTGAGGACAGGGGGTCTGAACACTGAAGCTTTCTTT; CDR3 protein: CASSLRTGGLNTEAFF
CDR3 length: 15; clone size: .; D gene: TRBD2; V gene: TRBV11-3; J gene: TRBJ2-2; CDR3 DNA: TGTGCCAGCAGCTTCGGGACTAGCGGGAACGGGGAGCTGTTTTTT; CDR3 protein: CASSFGTSGNGELFF
CDR3 length: 13; clone size: few; D gene: .; V gene: TRBV20-1; J gene: TRBJ2-3; CDR3 DNA: TGCAGTGCTAGCGGGGGATGGACAGATACGCAGTATTTT; CDR3 protein: CSASGGWTDTQYF
CDR3 length: 16; clone size: .; D gene: TRBD1; V gene: TRBV5-1; J gene: TRBJ2-6; CDR3 DNA: TGCGCCAGCAGCTACAGGGGTTTCTCTGGGGCCAACGTCCTGACTTTC; CDR3 protein: CASSYRGFSGANVLTF
CDR3 length: 17; clone size: .; D gene: TRBD2; V gene: TRBV5-1; J gene: TRBJ2-3; CDR3 DNA: TGCGCCAGCAGCCCCATAGGAACAGCGGGGAACACAGATACGCAGTATTTT; CDR3 protein: CASSPIGTAGNTDTQYF
CDR3 length: 17; clone size: few; D gene: TRBD2; V gene: TRBV20-1; J gene: TRBJ2-1; CDR3 DNA: TGCAGTGCTAGAGTGGTGGGAGCGGGGGGACGCTACAATGAGCAGTTCTTC; CDR3 protein: CSARVVGAGGRYNEQFF
CDR3 length: 14; clone size: .; D gene: .; V gene: TRBV24-1; J gene: TRBJ2-3; CDR3 DNA: TGTGCCACCAGTGACTCCACAGGTGCAGATACGCAGTATTTT; CDR3 protein: CATSDSTGADTQYF
CDR3 length: 14; clone size: few; D gene: TRBD2; V gene: TRBV2; J gene: TRBJ2-3; CDR3 DNA: TGTGCCAGCAACCTAGGGACTAGTAGGGATACGCAGTATTTT; CDR3 protein: CASNLGTSRDTQYF
CDR3 length: 14; clone size: many; D gene: .; V gene: TRBV20-1; J gene: TRBJ1-2; CDR3 DNA: TGCAGTGCTAGAGATCTCCAGGGGCGCTATGGCTACACCTTC; CDR3 protein: CSARDLQGRYGYTF
CDR3 length: 12; clone size: few; D gene: .; V gene: TRBV5-1; J gene: TRBJ2-5; CDR3 DNA: TGCGCCAGCAGCCCCCGGGAGGAGACCCAGTACTTC; CDR3 protein: CASSPREETQYF
CDR3 length: 17; clone size: few; D gene: .; V gene: TRBV3-1; J gene: TRBJ2-1; CDR3 DNA: TGTGCCAGCAGCCAAGGTCCTAGGGGGAGCTCCTACAATGAGCAGTTCTTC; CDR3 protein: CASSQGPRGSSYNEQFF
CDR3 length: 15; clone size: .; D gene: TRBD1; V gene: TRBV5-1; J gene: TRBJ1-3; CDR3 DNA: TGCGCCAGCAGCTTGGCCCTTGGGCAGGGGGTCACCATATATTTT; CDR3 protein: CASSLALGQGVTIYF
CDR3 length: 15; clone size: few; D gene: TRBD2; V gene: TRBV2; J gene: TRBJ2-2; CDR3 DNA: TGTGCCAGCAGTGAAAGGACTAGCATCGCCGGGGAGCTGTTTTTT; CDR3 protein: CASSERTSIAGELFF
CDR3 length: 10; clone size: many; D gene: .; V gene: TRBV29-1; J gene: TRBJ2-7; CDR3 DNA: TGCAGCGTTCAGGACACACGTCCTTATTTC; CDR3 protein: CSVQDTRPYF
CDR3 length: 15; clone size: .; D gene: .; V gene: TRBV20-1; J gene: TRBJ1-4; CDR3 DNA: TGCAGTGCTAGGCCCAGACAGCAGATAAGGGAAAAACTGTTTTTT; CDR3 protein: CSARPRQQIREKLFF
CDR3 length: 12; clone size: few; D gene: TRBD1; V gene: TRBV10-3; J gene: TRBJ2-7; CDR3 DNA: TGTGCCACACAGACAGGGACCTACGAGCAGTACTTC; CDR3 protein: CATQTGTYEQYF
CDR3 length: 11; clone size: .; D gene: .; V gene: TRBV3-1; J gene: TRBJ1-1; CDR3 DNA: TGTGCCAGCAGCCACGCATCCGAAGCTTTCTTT; CDR3 protein: CASSHASEAFF
CDR3 length: 15; clone size: .; D gene: .; V gene: TRBV7-2; J gene: TRBJ2-3; CDR3 DNA: TGTGCCAGCCTCGTGGAGAGAACTAGCACAGATACGCAGTATTTT; CDR3 protein: CASLVERTSTDTQYF
CDR3 length: 15; clone size: .; D gene: .; V gene: TRBV20-1; J gene: TRBJ1-5; CDR3 DNA: TGCAGTGCTAGTCGGGGGCTTCGCGGGGATCAGCCCCAGCATTTT; CDR3 protein: CSASRGLRGDQPQHF